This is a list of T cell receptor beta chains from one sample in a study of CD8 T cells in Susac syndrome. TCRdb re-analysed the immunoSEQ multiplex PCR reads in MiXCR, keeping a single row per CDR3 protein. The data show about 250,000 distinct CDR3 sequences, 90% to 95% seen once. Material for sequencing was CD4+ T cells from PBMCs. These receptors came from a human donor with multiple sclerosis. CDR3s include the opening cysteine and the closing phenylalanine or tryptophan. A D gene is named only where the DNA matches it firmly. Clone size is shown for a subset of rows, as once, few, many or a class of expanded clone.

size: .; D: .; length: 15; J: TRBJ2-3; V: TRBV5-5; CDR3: CASSTDRPSTDTQYF; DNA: TGTGCCAGCAGCACAGACAGGCCGTCCACAGATACGCAGTATTTT
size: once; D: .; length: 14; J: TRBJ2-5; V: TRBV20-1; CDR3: CSANTGSPGETQYF; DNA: TGCAGTGCTAATACAGGGAGCCCTGGGGAGACCCAGTACTTC
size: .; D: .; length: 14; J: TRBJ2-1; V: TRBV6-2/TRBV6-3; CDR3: CASSYYRDKAEQFF; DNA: TGTGCCAGCAGTTACTATCGGGACAAGGCTGAGCAGTTCTTC
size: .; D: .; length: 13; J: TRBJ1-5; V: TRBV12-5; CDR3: CASGLNIGQPQHF; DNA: TGTGCTAGTGGTTTGAATATCGGTCAGCCCCAGCATTTT
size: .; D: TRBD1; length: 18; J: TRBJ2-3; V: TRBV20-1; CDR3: CSARDSGGQGAHPDTQYF; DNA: TGCAGTGCTAGAGATTCCGGTGGGCAGGGGGCCCACCCAGATACGCAGTATTTT
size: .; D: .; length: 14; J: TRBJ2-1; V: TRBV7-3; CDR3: CASSLGPPPHEQFF; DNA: TGTGCCAGCAGCTTGGGCCCTCCACCCCATGAGCAGTTCTTC
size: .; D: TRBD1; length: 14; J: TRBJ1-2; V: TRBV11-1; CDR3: CASSLSGGASGYTF; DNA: TGTGCCAGCAGCTTGTCAGGGGGCGCCTCTGGCTACACCTTC
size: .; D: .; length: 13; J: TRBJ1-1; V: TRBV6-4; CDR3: CASSNAGDTEAFF; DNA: TGTGCCAGCTCGAACGCAGGGGATACTGAAGCTTTCTTT
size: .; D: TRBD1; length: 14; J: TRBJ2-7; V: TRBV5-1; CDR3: CASSPGTGTYEQYF; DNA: TGTGCCAGCAGTCCCGGGACAGGGACCTACGAGCAGTACTTC
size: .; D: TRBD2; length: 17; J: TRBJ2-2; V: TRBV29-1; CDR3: CSVGRGLAAANTGELFF; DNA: TGCAGCGTTGGTCGGGGACTAGCGGCCGCGAACACCGGGGAGCTGTTTTTT
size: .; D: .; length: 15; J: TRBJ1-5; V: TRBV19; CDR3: CASRDGPRANQPQHF; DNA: TGTGCCAGTAGGGACGGGCCCAGGGCCAATCAGCCCCAGCATTTT
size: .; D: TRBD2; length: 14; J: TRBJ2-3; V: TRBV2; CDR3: CASRGREATDTQYF; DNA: TGTGCCAGCAGAGGGCGGGAGGCCACAGATACGCAGTATTTT
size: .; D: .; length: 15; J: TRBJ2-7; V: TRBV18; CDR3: CASSLGHSPPYEQYF; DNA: TGTGCCAGCTCCCTTGGACACAGTCCCCCGTACGAGCAGTACTTC
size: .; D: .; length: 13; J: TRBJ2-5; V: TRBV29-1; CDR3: CSVSRDGQETQYF; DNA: TGCAGCGTATCCAGGGACGGCCAAGAGACCCAGTACTTC
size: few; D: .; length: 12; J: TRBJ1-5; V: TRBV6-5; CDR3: CASSYREQPQHF; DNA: TGTGCCAGCAGTTACAGGGAACAGCCCCAGCATTTT
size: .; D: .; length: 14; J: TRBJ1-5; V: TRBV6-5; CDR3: CASSYFGGDSTQHF; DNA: TGTGCCAGCAGTTACTTTGGAGGGGACTCGACCCAGCATTTT
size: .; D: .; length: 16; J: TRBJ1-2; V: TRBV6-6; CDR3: CASSYSSGGGAGGYTF; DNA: TGTGCCAGCAGTTATTCTTCTGGCGGGGGCGCAGGAGGCTACACCTTC
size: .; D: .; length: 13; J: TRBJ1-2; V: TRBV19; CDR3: CASKPRDTDGYTF; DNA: TGTGCCAGTAAGCCCCGGGACACTGATGGCTACACCTTC
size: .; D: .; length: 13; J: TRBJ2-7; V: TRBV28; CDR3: CASSLSGYYKQYF; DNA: TGTGCCAGCAGTTTATCGGGATATTATAAGCAGTACTTC
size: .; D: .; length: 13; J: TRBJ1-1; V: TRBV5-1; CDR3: CASSGQVNTEAFF; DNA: TGCGCCAGCAGCGGGCAGGTGAACACTGAAGCTTTCTTT
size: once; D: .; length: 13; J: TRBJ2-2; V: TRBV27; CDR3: CASSLLFAGELFF; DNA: TGTGCCAGCAGTTTATTATTCGCCGGGGAGCTGTTTTTT
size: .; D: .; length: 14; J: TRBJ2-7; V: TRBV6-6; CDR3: CASTPSGGSYEQYF; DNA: TGTGCCAGCACTCCCTCGGGCGGTTCCTACGAGCAGTACTTC